Listed here is a single T cell receptor (beta chain). The source of the sample is a study of control samples from healthy donors and cancer patients. TCRdb's copy holds only in-frame clones and misses some; the assay was immunoSEQ multiplex PCR. The sample includes 150,000 to 200,000 clones, nearly 90% of them seen just once. The germline V gene has CDR1 LGHNA and CDR2 YNFKEQ. Unmatched junction bases numbered 12, after V lost 5 bases and J lost 6 bases. CDR3 size: 16 residues. The receptor was derived from a woman between 50 and 59 years old in good health. Sequenced input: blood. The V gene is TRBV4-2, the J gene TRBJ2-2; 7 bases agree with TRBD1. The CDR3 loop is CASSRQGTPLSGELFF. For the CDR3, the DNA is TGTGCCAGCAGCAGACAGGGTACCCCTTTGTCCGGGGAGCTGTTTTTT.